Listed below are T cell receptor beta chains from one sample, sequenced in a study of cytomegalovirus exposure and HLA in healthy donors. Repertoires were generated with immunoSEQ multiplex PCR, while TCRdb's copy carries only in-frame clones and drops some. The sample comprises about 150,000 clones, roughly 83% of which are singletons, and around 3.2% rests with the top ten. The specimen sequenced was PBMCs. All receptors derive from a human donor in good health. CDR3s include the opening cysteine and the closing phenylalanine or tryptophan. The order of the fields is J gene, D gene, clone size, V gene, CDR3 DNA, CDR3 protein. The D gene is left open where the match is weak. Not every row has a clone size; where given, it reads once, few, many or a size class.

j_call: TRBJ2-1
d_call: .
clone_size: .
v_call: TRBV18
cdr3_nt: TGTGCCAGCTCACCACCTGGTAGCCGAGGCTCCTACAATGAGCAGTTCTTC
cdr3_aa: CASSPPGSRGSYNEQFF

j_call: TRBJ2-3
d_call: TRBD2
clone_size: .
v_call: TRBV19
cdr3_nt: TGTGCCAGTAGTCTGACTAGCGGGACGACAGATACGCAGTATTTT
cdr3_aa: CASSLTSGTTDTQYF

j_call: TRBJ1-2
d_call: .
clone_size: .
v_call: TRBV5-1
cdr3_nt: TGCGCCAGCAGCCCTCTAGGGAGCGGCTACACCTTC
cdr3_aa: CASSPLGSGYTF

j_call: TRBJ1-4
d_call: TRBD1
clone_size: .
v_call: TRBV7-2
cdr3_nt: TGTGCCAGCAGCTCGCCTGCAACAGGGGCTGTCGAAAAACTGTTTTTT
cdr3_aa: CASSSPATGAVEKLFF

j_call: TRBJ2-3
d_call: TRBD2
clone_size: .
v_call: TRBV9
cdr3_nt: TGTGCCAGCAGCGAAGGGACTAGCGGGACTACCACAGATACGCAGTATTTT
cdr3_aa: CASSEGTSGTTTDTQYF

j_call: TRBJ1-4
d_call: TRBD1
clone_size: .
v_call: TRBV27
cdr3_nt: TGTGCCAGCAGTCATAGGGACAGGGGAAGTGAAAAACTGTTTTTT
cdr3_aa: CASSHRDRGSEKLFF

j_call: TRBJ2-7
d_call: .
clone_size: .
v_call: TRBV27
cdr3_nt: TGTGCCAGCAGTTGGGGGCAGGGGAACTACGAGCAGTACTTC
cdr3_aa: CASSWGQGNYEQYF

j_call: TRBJ2-1
d_call: TRBD2
clone_size: .
v_call: TRBV15
cdr3_nt: TGTGCCACCAGCAGGAGGCTAGCGGTTTACAATGAGCAGTTCTTC
cdr3_aa: CATSRRLAVYNEQFF

j_call: TRBJ1-1
d_call: .
clone_size: .
v_call: TRBV7-8
cdr3_nt: TGTGCCACCGGGGGGGGGCCGATGAACACTGAAGCTTTCTTT
cdr3_aa: CATGGGPMNTEAFF

j_call: TRBJ2-5
d_call: TRBD1
clone_size: .
v_call: TRBV19
cdr3_nt: TGTGCCAGTAGTATAAGGGCAGGGGGAAGGAGGACCCAGTACTTC
cdr3_aa: CASSIRAGGRRTQYF

j_call: TRBJ1-2
d_call: TRBD1
clone_size: .
v_call: TRBV7-2
cdr3_nt: TGTGCCAGCAGCTCAGGACAGGCCGTCAGCAACACCTTC
cdr3_aa: CASSSGQAVSNTF

j_call: TRBJ2-7
d_call: .
clone_size: .
v_call: TRBV6-1
cdr3_nt: TGTGCCAGCAGTCCTGATGCAGGGTACGAGCAGTACTTC
cdr3_aa: CASSPDAGYEQYF

j_call: TRBJ1-5
d_call: .
clone_size: .
v_call: TRBV28
cdr3_nt: TGTGCCAGCACTCGAGACTCCAATAGCAATCAGCCCCAGCATTTT
cdr3_aa: CASTRDSNSNQPQHF

j_call: TRBJ2-1
d_call: TRBD1
clone_size: few
v_call: TRBV2
cdr3_nt: TGTGCCAGCAGTCCAGGGCAGGGACAGCACAATGAGCAGTTCTTC
cdr3_aa: CASSPGQGQHNEQFF

j_call: TRBJ1-4
d_call: .
clone_size: .
v_call: TRBV2
cdr3_nt: TGTGCCAGCAGAGTCTACAGGACTAATGAAAAACTGTTTTTT
cdr3_aa: CASRVYRTNEKLFF

j_call: TRBJ2-3
d_call: TRBD2
clone_size: .
v_call: TRBV4-2
cdr3_nt: TGTGCCAGCAGCCAAGTACTAGCGGGGAACACAGATACGCAGTATTTT
cdr3_aa: CASSQVLAGNTDTQYF

j_call: TRBJ2-7
d_call: TRBD2
clone_size: .
v_call: TRBV7-2
cdr3_nt: TGTGCCAGCAGCTCCCACCTAAGGGAGGGGCGGTACGAGCAGTACTTC
cdr3_aa: CASSSHLREGRYEQYF

j_call: TRBJ1-2
d_call: .
clone_size: .
v_call: TRBV29-1
cdr3_nt: TGCAGCGTTGATCGGGGGGGTTCCCATGGCTACACCTTC
cdr3_aa: CSVDRGGSHGYTF

j_call: TRBJ2-5
d_call: .
clone_size: .
v_call: TRBV25-1
cdr3_nt: TGCGAGGACAGAGGAGAGACCCAGTACTTC
cdr3_aa: CEDRGETQYF

j_call: TRBJ2-1
d_call: .
clone_size: .
v_call: TRBV7-3
cdr3_nt: TGTGCCAGCAGCTTGAAAACTAGTGGCTTTCTTGGGGAGCAGTTCTTC
cdr3_aa: CASSLKTSGFLGEQFF

j_call: TRBJ2-5
d_call: .
clone_size: .
v_call: TRBV28
cdr3_nt: TGTGCCAGCAGTCTGCCCCAGGGGGGCTCAGAGACCCAGTACTTC
cdr3_aa: CASSLPQGGSETQYF

j_call: TRBJ2-2
d_call: TRBD1
clone_size: .
v_call: TRBV27
cdr3_nt: TGTGCCAGCAGACCCACAGGGGGCGCGACCGGGGAGCTGTTTTTT
cdr3_aa: CASRPTGGATGELFF

j_call: TRBJ1-2
d_call: TRBD1
clone_size: .
v_call: TRBV27
cdr3_nt: TGTGCCAGCAGTGGTCCGGACAGGAGGTATGGCTACCCCTTC
cdr3_aa: CASSGPDRRYGYPF

j_call: TRBJ1-1
d_call: .
clone_size: .
v_call: TRBV6-5
cdr3_nt: TGTGCCAGCAGTCTTCTTTCTGACACTGAAGCTTTCTTT
cdr3_aa: CASSLLSDTEAFF

j_call: TRBJ2-7
d_call: TRBD1
clone_size: .
v_call: TRBV18
cdr3_nt: TGTGCCAGCTCGCTTAGGGACAGAGTGACCTACGAGCAGTACTTC
cdr3_aa: CASSLRDRVTYEQYF

j_call: TRBJ1-2
d_call: .
clone_size: few
v_call: TRBV19
cdr3_nt: TGTGCCAGTAGTAACTCAGGGGATTATAATGGCTACACCTTC
cdr3_aa: CASSNSGDYNGYTF

j_call: TRBJ2-3
d_call: .
clone_size: few
v_call: TRBV5-5
cdr3_nt: TGTGCCAGCAGCCACCAGGGACTTTACACAGATACGCAGTATTTT
cdr3_aa: CASSHQGLYTDTQYF

j_call: TRBJ1-2
d_call: .
clone_size: .
v_call: TRBV6-4
cdr3_nt: TGTGCCAGCAGTGACTCGACGGAGGGGCGCGGCTATGGCTACACCTTC
cdr3_aa: CASSDSTEGRGYGYTF

j_call: TRBJ2-7
d_call: .
clone_size: .
v_call: TRBV7-9
cdr3_nt: TGTGCCAGCAGCCTAGGACTGGGAGTCTCCTACGAGCAGTACTTC
cdr3_aa: CASSLGLGVSYEQYF

j_call: TRBJ1-5
d_call: .
clone_size: .
v_call: TRBV2
cdr3_nt: TGTGCCGGCTCCGGGGATAGCAATCAGCCCCAGCATTTT
cdr3_aa: CAGSGDSNQPQHF

j_call: TRBJ2-7
d_call: .
clone_size: .
v_call: TRBV19
cdr3_nt: TGTGCCAGTAGTTCAGGGGTCTACGAGCAGTACTTC
cdr3_aa: CASSSGVYEQYF

j_call: TRBJ1-5
d_call: .
clone_size: .
v_call: TRBV11-2
cdr3_nt: TGTGCCAGCAGCGCAGACAGAACGGATCAGCCCCAGCATTTT
cdr3_aa: CASSADRTDQPQHF